The subject of this entry is one T cell receptor (beta chain). In the original analysis: Reference gene primer amplification gave nucleated cell count estimates. Sequenced by immunoSEQ multiplex PCR; TCRdb stores in-frame clones only, minus some. V and J calls and clone size come straight from that table; D and trimming were deduced from the DNA. The table shows approximately 300,000 clones, with roughly 87% occurring only once. This sample stems from a study of blood T cell repertoires in COVID-19. At the level of the study: Some COVID-19 samples were acute and others convalescent; all came from the United States, Italy and Spain.

The V and J ends lost 5 bases and 7 bases respectively, with 27 bases between them. The CDR3 consists of 18 residues. Germline V lookup: CDR1 SEHNR, CDR2 FQNEAQ (reference sequence). The TCR comes from a woman aged 50 to 65 who had recovered from COVID-19. The rearrangement uses TRBV7-9 and TRBJ2-1; weak D call: TRBD2 (7 bases). The sample consisted of peripheral blood. The CDR3 loop is CASSQGGIRLAEGNEQFF. The CDR3 DNA reads as TGTGCCAGCAGCCAAGGGGGTATCCGTCTAGCGGAAGGGAATGAGCAGTTCTTC.